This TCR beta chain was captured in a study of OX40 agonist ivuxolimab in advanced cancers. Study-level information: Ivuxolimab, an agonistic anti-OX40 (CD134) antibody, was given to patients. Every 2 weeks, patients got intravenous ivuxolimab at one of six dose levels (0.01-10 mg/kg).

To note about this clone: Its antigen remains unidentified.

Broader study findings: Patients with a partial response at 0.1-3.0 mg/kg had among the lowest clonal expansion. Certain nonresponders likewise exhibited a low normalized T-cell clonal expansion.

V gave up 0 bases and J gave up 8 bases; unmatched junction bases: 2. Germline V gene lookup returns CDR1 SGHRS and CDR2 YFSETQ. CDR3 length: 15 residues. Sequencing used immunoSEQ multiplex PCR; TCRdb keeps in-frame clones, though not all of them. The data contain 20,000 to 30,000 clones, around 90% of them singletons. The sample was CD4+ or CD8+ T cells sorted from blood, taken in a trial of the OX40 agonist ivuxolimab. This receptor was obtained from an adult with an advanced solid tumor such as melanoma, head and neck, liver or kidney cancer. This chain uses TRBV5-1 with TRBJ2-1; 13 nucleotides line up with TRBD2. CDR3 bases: TGCGCCAGCAGCTTGGGACTAGCGGGAGGCGATGAGCAGTTCTTC. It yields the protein CASSLGLAGGDEQFF.